These 12 T cell receptor beta chains were all obtained from the same sample, sequenced in a study of cytomegalovirus exposure and HLA in healthy donors. The PCR ran on 60 Vbeta and 13 Jbeta primers. Some clones are missing from TCRdb's copy, which holds only in-frame ones; the method was immunoSEQ multiplex PCR. The table lists some 100,000 clones, 76% of them singletons. Sequenced: PBMCs. The receptors were gathered from a woman aged 40 to 50 in good health and CMV-seropositive.

The J gene is TRBJ2-3, the V gene TRBV2; the match to TRBD1 covers 7 bases. Looked up from germline, CDR1 is SNHLY and CDR2 is FYNNEI. Germline trimming cut 4 bases from V and 5 bases from J; bases unmatched to any gene: 6. The CDR3 spans 14 residues. The CDR3 region is CASSGQGDIDTQYF. As DNA, the CDR3 is TGTGCCAGCAGTGGGCAGGGGGACATAGATACGCAGTATTTT.

The chain recombines TRBV19 with TRBJ2-1; weak D call: TRBD2 (6 bases). This CDR3 region has 10 residues. Germline lookup yields CDR1 LNHDA and CDR2 SQIVND (reference sequence). The CDR3 DNA is TGTGCGCCAGGGAGGAATGAGCAGTTCTTC. Translating gives CAPGRNEQFF.

The chain joins TRBV9 to TRBJ1-6; no definite D call. Germline CDR1 is SGDLS and CDR2 is YYNGEE. This CDR3 has 12 residues. V lost 2 bases to trimming and J lost 7 bases, with 4 bases between them. Written as DNA, the CDR3 is TGTGCCAGCAGCGTCCTCAATTCACCCCTCCACTTT. It specifies CASSVLNSPLHF. The variable domain in full, completed from reference TRBV9 and TRBJ1-6, reads DSGVTQTPKHLITATGQRVTLRCSPRSGDLSVYWYQQSLDQGLQFLIQYYNGEERAKGNILERFSAQQFPDLHSELNLSSLELGDSALYFCASSVLNSPLHFGNGTRLTVT.

This chain joins TRBV9 and TRBJ2-1, with 7 bases aligning to TRBD2. CDR1 SGDLS and CDR2 YYNGEE come from the germline V gene. This CDR3 has 14 amino acids. V lost 4 bases to trimming and J lost 9 bases; unmatched junction nucleotides: 10. This CDR3 reads CASSQASGGVEQFF. DNA for the CDR3: TGTGCCAGCAGCCAGGCTAGCGGCGGAGTTGAGCAGTTCTTC.

The rearrangement joins TRBV5-1 to TRBJ2-1, with 8 bases lining up with TRBD1. Germline V gives CDR1 SGHRS, CDR2 YFSETQ. The CDR3 consists of 15 residues. Trimming took 4 bases from V and 5 from J; bases not matched to a gene: 8. CDR3 DNA sequence: TGCGCCAGCAGCGAGGGGTCACAGGGGGACAATGAGCAGTTCTTC. Translated: CASSEGSQGDNEQFF.

The sample holds one count of this clone. The chain joins TRBV28 to TRBJ2-7, with TRBD1 matching over 10 bases. The CDR3 spans 16 residues. V trimming: 6 bases; J trimming: 4 bases; junction bases outside the gene matches: 12. CDR1 is MDHEN, CDR2 SYDVKM, per germline. The chain's CDR3 is CASSPNQGQGFYEQYF. Here the CDR3 DNA reads TGTGCCAGCAGCCCTAACCAGGGACAGGGGTTTTACGAGCAGTACTTC.

V gene TRBV4-1 combines with J gene TRBJ1-2; 8 positions agree with TRBD1. CDR1 and CDR2 from the germline V gene are MGHRA and YSYEKL. The CDR3 has 14 amino acids. V was pared by 3 bases and J by 8 bases, with 8 bases of the junction left unmatched. CDR3 sequence: CASSQGTGWLGYTF. The CDR3 nucleotides are TGCGCCAGCAGCCAGGGGACAGGATGGCTCGGCTACACCTTC.

This clone has just a few counts. CDR3 sequence: CAISEDRVPETQYF. DNA for the CDR3: TGTGCCATCAGTGAGGACAGGGTCCCAGAGACCCAGTACTTC. The chain is built from TRBV10-3 and TRBJ2-5, with 7 nucleotides matching TRBD1. The J segment lost 4 bases and the V segment lost 2 bases, leaving 4 bases of the junction unmatched. The CDR3 runs to 14 residues. Looked up from germline, CDR1 is ENHRY and CDR2 is SYGVKD.

This sequence joins TRBV10-1 and TRBJ2-2; the D is unclear. In germline, CDR1 is WNHNN, CDR2 SYGVQD (reference sequence). Trimming pared 0 bases from V and 1 base from J, leaving 3 bases between. The CDR3 spans 14 residues. The CDR3 loop reads CASSESLNTGELFF. The CDR3 DNA follows: TGCGCCAGCAGTGAGTCACTGAACACCGGGGAGCTGTTTTTT.

The V call is TRBV6-1, the J call TRBJ2-3, with 9 positions matching TRBD2. The germline gives CDR1 MNHNS, CDR2 SASEGT. The CDR3 extends over 18 amino acids. With V trimmed by 2 bases and J by 1 base, 10 bases remained unmatched. CDR3 DNA: TGTGCCAGCAGTGAACTCCACCCAGCGGGGGGACGCACAGATACGCAGTATTTT. Translating it yields CASSELHPAGGRTDTQYF.

V and J are TRBV4-1 and TRBJ2-7; the match to TRBD2 covers 9 bases. Germline V gene sequence: CDR1 MGHRA, CDR2 YSYEKL. V trimming: 4 bases; J trimming: 1 base; junction bases outside the gene matches: 14. This CDR3 has 18 amino acids. CDR3 amino acids: CASSPLEWLAGLSYEQYF. CDR3 sequence (DNA): TGCGCCAGCAGCCCTCTCGAATGGCTAGCGGGGCTATCCTACGAGCAGTACTTC.

The rearrangement joins TRBV5-6 to TRBJ1-2, with D tentatively TRBD1 (6 bases). The germline V gene encodes CDR1 SGHDT and CDR2 YYEEEE. Trimming removed 4 bases from V and 0 bases from J, with 10 bases in between. The CDR3 contains 14 residues. DNA of the CDR3: TGTGCCAGCAGCCCGGACAGAGCTAACTATGGCTACACCTTC. Translating gives CASSPDRANYGYTF.